The 24 T cell receptor beta chains below were found in one sample sequenced in a study of shared clonotypes between healthy human individuals. The data were produced by immunoSEQ multiplex PCR, yet TCRdb's version contains in-frame clones alone and is incomplete. The data hold roughly 500,000 clones, with 76% observed a single time. Specimen: PBMCs. All receptors derive from a woman between 35 and 50 years old in good health. Some clones in this sample may be carry-over from other donors' samples.

This sequence joins TRBV5-1 and TRBJ2-7; 7 bases are a match to TRBD1. The CDR3 contains 17 residues. V lost 2 bases, J lost 0 bases, and 11 bases stayed unmatched. CDR1 and CDR2 (germline): SGHRS, YFSETQ. DNA of the CDR3: TGCGCCAGCAGCTTTAACCTCCGGGGACAGAGCTCCTACGAGCAGTACTTC. This translates into CASSFNLRGQSSYEQYF.

This clone was seen a handful of times. The chain employs TRBV11-2 and TRBJ2-1; 7 nucleotides agree with TRBD1. CDR3 length: 15 amino acids. The V segment lost 5 bases and the J segment 2 bases; nucleotides outside the gene matches: 6. Germline CDR1 is SGHAT and CDR2 is FQNNGV. The CDR3 protein is CASSPITGAYNEQFF. The CDR3 DNA sequence: TGTGCCAGCAGCCCGATCACAGGGGCCTACAATGAGCAGTTCTTC.

The DNA of the CDR3 is TGTGCCAGCAGCCCCGGGGCAGCGGGAGGGGGGATTGGAGAGACCCAGTACTTC. It codes for CASSPGAAGGGIGETQYF. The chain is built from TRBV9 and TRBJ2-5, with 10 bases matching TRBD2. J gave up 4 bases and V 4 bases, and 16 bases lay outside the gene matches. Germline CDR1 is SGDLS and CDR2 is YYNGEE. This CDR3 comprises 18 residues.

CDR3 in DNA: TGTGCCAGCAGCCCCCGGACAGGGTATTTTGGCACAGATACGCAGTATTTT. This codes for CASSPRTGYFGTDTQYF. The chain is built from TRBV7-9 and TRBJ2-3; 8 positions agree with TRBD1. This CDR3 is 17 amino acids long. The J segment lost 1 base and the V segment lost 5 bases, leaving 11 bases of the junction unmatched. Germline V gene lookup returns CDR1 SEHNR and CDR2 FQNEAQ (reference sequence).

This chain joins TRBV18 and TRBJ2-3; D unclear. The germline V gene encodes CDR1 KGHSH and CDR2 LQKENI. This CDR3 has 13 residues. V was cut by 5 bases and J by 4 bases, with 10 bases left in between. The CDR3 region is CASSSSASDTQYF. Here the CDR3 DNA reads TGTGCCAGCTCATCGTCTGCCTCAGATACGCAGTATTTT. The full variable domain, completed using reference TRBV18 and TRBJ2-3, is NAGVMQNPRHLVRRRGQEARLRCSPMKGHSHVYWYRQLPEEGLKFMVYLQKENIIDESGMPKERFSAEFPKEGPSILRIQQVVRGDSAAYFCASSSSASDTQYFGPGTRLTVL.

Concerning this clone: Other DNA sequences from this sample encode an identical CDR3 as well. V and J are TRBV11-2 and TRBJ1-1; D gene unclear. The germline V gene encodes CDR1 SGHAT and CDR2 FQNNGV. V was pared by 3 bases and J by 5 bases, with 13 bases between. The CDR3 extends over 14 amino acids. The chain's CDR3 is CASSFSRGGTEAFF. The CDR3 DNA reads as TGTGCCAGCAGCTTTTCTCGGGGTGGGACTGAAGCTTTCTTT.

The chain is built from TRBV28 and TRBJ2-7; 8 bases line up with TRBD1. This CDR3 spans 13 amino acids. Germline V lookup: CDR1 MDHEN, CDR2 SYDVKM. V shed 7 bases and J 2 bases; nucleotides not matched to a gene: 4. CDR3 DNA: TGTGCCAGCAAAGACAGGGGACCCTACGAGCAGTACTTC. Amino acids: CASKDRGPYEQYF.

The rearrangement links TRBV27 to TRBJ1-2, with D possibly being TRBD1 (5 bases). In germline, CDR1 is MNHEY, CDR2 SMNVEV (reference sequence). V gave up 5 bases and J gave up 0 bases, with 10 bases separating them. The CDR3 is 14 residues long. CDR3 protein: CASSRTGPNYGYTF. The CDR3 DNA reads as TGTGCCAGCAGTCGCACAGGACCTAACTATGGCTACACCTTC.

The chain has TRBV13 and TRBJ2-3; D is unclear. The V end was cut by 6 bases, the J end by 1 base, with 14 bases between. The CDR3 totals 15 residues. Germline V gene lookup returns CDR1 PRHDT and CDR2 FYEKMQ (reference sequence). The CDR3 nucleotides read TGTGCCAGCAGTGGCCACGCCGCGGGCACAGATACGCAGTATTTT. It yields the protein CASSGHAAGTDTQYF.

This clone came up once. This CDR3 is also generated by other DNA sequences in the sample. The chain employs TRBV6-4 and TRBJ2-1, with TRBD2 matching over 9 bases. The length of the CDR3 is 15 residues. V shed 2 bases and J 3 bases; nucleotides not matched to a gene: 2. CDR1 is MRHNA and CDR2 is SNTAGT in the germline V gene. CDR3 sequence (DNA): TGTGCCAGCAGTGACGTAGCGGGAGACTACAATGAGCAGTTCTTC. Protein product: CASSDVAGDYNEQFF.

The chain links TRBV13 to TRBJ2-1; 15 nucleotides line up with TRBD2. Per germline, CDR1 PRHDT and CDR2 FYEKMQ (reference sequence). The CDR3 totals 17 residues. V shed 0 bases, J shed 4 bases, and the junction held 1 base outside the gene matches. The CDR3 sequence is CASSLGGLAGGYNEQFF. The CDR3, as DNA: TGTGCCAGCAGCTTAGGAGGACTAGCGGGAGGGTACAATGAGCAGTTCTTC.

This chain links TRBV5-4 with TRBJ1-1, with 10 bases matching TRBD1. Germline V gene lookup returns CDR1 SGHNT and CDR2 YYREEE (reference sequence). The trim removed 4 bases at V and 3 bases at J, leaving 9 bases unmatched. The CDR3 is 16 residues long. CDR3 sequence (DNA): TGTGCCAGCAGCGGGGGAGGGACAGGGGTTTACACTGAAGCTTTCTTT. Protein product: CASSGGGTGVYTEAFF. Full variable domain (rest looked up from reference TRBV5-4 and TRBJ1-1): ETGVTQSPTHLIKTRGQQVTLRCSSQSGHNTVSWYQQALGQGPQFIFQYYREEENGRGNFPPRFSGLQFPNYSSELNVNALELDDSALYLCASSGGGTGVYTEAFFGQGTRLTVV.

As regards this clone: A read error may explain this, as a much larger clone is one base away. Different DNA sequences within this sample yield the same CDR3. This chain connects TRBV5-8 to TRBJ2-7, with 9 bases fitting TRBD1. In germline, CDR1 is SGHTS, CDR2 YDEGEE. The CDR3 is made up of 13 amino acids. The CDR3 coding sequence is TGCGCCAGCAGCTTACAGGGGGCCCACGAGCAGTACTTC. It encodes CASSLQGAHEQYF.

The chain has TRBV9 and TRBJ2-7, with TRBD2 identical over 8 bases. Germline V lookup: CDR1 SGDLS, CDR2 YYNGEE. There are 16 residues in the CDR3. V lost 4 bases, J lost 4 bases, and 13 bases stayed unmatched. CDR3 loop: CASSPYRGLGEYEQYF. The CDR3 DNA follows: TGTGCCAGCAGCCCTTATAGGGGACTAGGAGAGTACGAGCAGTACTTC.

The chain uses TRBV10-2 and TRBJ2-7; the D gene is possibly TRBD1 (6 bases). The CDR3 consists of 15 residues. The V end was cut by 5 bases, the J end by 0 bases, with 14 bases between. Germline V gene data show CDR1 as WSHSY and CDR2 as SAAADI. Written as DNA, the CDR3 is TGCGCCAGCAGTCCACAGGGTGCGGTCTCCTACGAGCAGTACTTC. Translated: CASSPQGAVSYEQYF.

J is TRBJ1-1 and V is TRBV18, with a tentative D call TRBD1 (5 bases). Trimming left V 5 bases short and J 1 base short, with 8 bases between. Germline V gene lookup returns CDR1 KGHSH and CDR2 LQKENI. This CDR3 is built from 13 residues. The CDR3 DNA sequence: TGTGCCAGCTCAGGGACGAGGAACACTGAAGCTTTCTTT. Amino acids: CASSGTRNTEAFF. Variable domain in full (rest from reference TRBV18 and TRBJ1-1): NAGVMQNPRHLVRRRGQEARLRCSPMKGHSHVYWYRQLPEEGLKFMVYLQKENIIDESGMPKERFSAEFPKEGPSILRIQQVVRGDSAAYFCASSGTRNTEAFFGQGTRLTVV.

The chain carries TRBV7-6 and TRBJ2-7, with TRBD1 matching 12 bases. In germline, CDR1 is SGHVS, CDR2 FNYEAQ. The J segment lost 3 bases and the V segment lost 5 bases, leaving 11 bases of the junction unmatched. CDR3 size: 17 residues. DNA for the CDR3: TGTGCCAGCAGCCCTGGGACAGGGGGCCGTTTAATCTACGAGCAGTACTTC. This encodes CASSPGTGGRLIYEQYF.

The rearrangement uses TRBV6-6 and TRBJ1-4; D is undetermined. Trimming removed 6 bases at V and 6 bases at J, with 17 bases between. The germline V gene encodes CDR1 MNHNY and CDR2 SVGAGI (reference sequence). This CDR3 contains 15 residues. The CDR3 spells CASSPSGPRDEKLFF. In DNA, the CDR3 is TGTGCCAGCAGCCCATCCGGGCCGAGGGATGAAAAACTGTTTTTT.

Comment on this clone: A single base is all that separates this from a far larger clone, so a read error is likely. Other DNA sequences in the sample encode the same CDR3. The chain has TRBV6-4 and TRBJ2-6; D possibly corresponds to TRBD1 (5 bases). V shed 6 bases and J shed 0 bases, with 9 bases lying between them. Germline V gene sequence: CDR1 MRHNA, CDR2 SNTAGT. The CDR3 sequence is 15 residues long. This CDR3 is CASSDDSSGANVLTF. DNA of the CDR3: TGTGCCAGCAGCGACGACAGCTCTGGGGCCAACGTCCTGACTTTC.

CDR3 DNA: TGTGCCAGCAGTTCAAAGGAGCCCTACGAGCAGTACTTC. This sequence encodes CASSSKEPYEQYF. The chain combines TRBV28 with TRBJ2-7; D not certain. Germline assignment: CDR1 MDHEN and CDR2 SYDVKM. Trimming took 4 bases from V and 2 from J, leaving 9 bases between them. The CDR3 runs to 13 residues.

V gene TRBV28 combines with J gene TRBJ2-7, with a tentative D call TRBD2 (7 bases). This CDR3 is built from 16 residues. Trimming took off 4 bases at V and 4 bases at J, with 20 bases between the two ends. CDR1 is MDHEN, CDR2 SYDVKM, per germline. The CDR3 bases are TGTGCCAGCAGTTCCCCCCCCGGGGGGCGGGGGTACGAGCAGTACTTC. As protein: CASSSPPGGRGYEQYF.

This rearrangement joins TRBV19 to TRBJ1-5; no definite D call. The germline CDR1 and CDR2 sequences are LNHDA and SQIVND (reference sequence). CDR3 size: 13 residues. The V and J ends lost 5 bases and 4 bases respectively, with 9 bases between them. The DNA for the CDR3 is TGTGCCAGTAGTCGCCAAGGGAATCAGCCCCAGCATTTT. It encodes CASSRQGNQPQHF.

There are a few counts of this clone. The chain joins TRBV28 to TRBJ2-2; the D gene is possibly TRBD1 (5 bases). The CDR3 covers 16 residues. Trimming took 5 bases from V and 4 from J, leaving 17 bases between them. The germline V gene encodes CDR1 MDHEN and CDR2 SYDVKM. The chain's CDR3 is CASSPPQGWGTGELFF. In DNA form, the CDR3 reads TGTGCCAGCAGTCCCCCCCAGGGATGGGGCACCGGGGAGCTGTTTTTT.

The CDR3 DNA is TGTGCCAGCAGCCCCCAAGGAATTAAGACCCAGTACTTC. This sequence encodes CASSPQGIKTQYF. This chain links TRBV7-2 with TRBJ2-5; D gene uncertain. Trimming stripped 5 bases from V and 6 bases from J, with 13 bases between. CDR3 size: 13 residues. Germline V gives CDR1 SGHTA, CDR2 FQGNSA.